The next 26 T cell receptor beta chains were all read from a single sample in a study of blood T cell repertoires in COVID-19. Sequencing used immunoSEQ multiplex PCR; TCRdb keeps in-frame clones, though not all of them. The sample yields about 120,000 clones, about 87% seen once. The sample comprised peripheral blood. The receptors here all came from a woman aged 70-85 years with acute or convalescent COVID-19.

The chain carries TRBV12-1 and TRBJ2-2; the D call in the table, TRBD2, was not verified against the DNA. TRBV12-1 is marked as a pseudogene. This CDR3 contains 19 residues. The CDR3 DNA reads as TGTGCCAGCAGCCTTCAGAGCCTCCTAGCGGGGGGGCGGACCGGGGAGCTGTTTTTT. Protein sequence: CASSLQSLLAGGRTGELFF.

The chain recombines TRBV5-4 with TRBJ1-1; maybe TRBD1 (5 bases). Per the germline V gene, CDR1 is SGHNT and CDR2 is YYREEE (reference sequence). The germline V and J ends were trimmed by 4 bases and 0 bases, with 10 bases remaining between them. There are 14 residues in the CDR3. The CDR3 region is CASSPQTVNTEAFF. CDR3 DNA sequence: TGTGCCAGCAGCCCACAGACAGTGAACACTGAAGCTTTCTTT.

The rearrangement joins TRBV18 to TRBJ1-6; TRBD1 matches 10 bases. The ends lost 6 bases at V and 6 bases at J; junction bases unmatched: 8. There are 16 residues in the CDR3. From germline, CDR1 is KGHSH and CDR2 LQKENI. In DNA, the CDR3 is TGTGCCAGCTCCCCCCAGACAGGGGGCGGTAATTCACCCCTCCACTTT. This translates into CASSPQTGGGNSPLHF.

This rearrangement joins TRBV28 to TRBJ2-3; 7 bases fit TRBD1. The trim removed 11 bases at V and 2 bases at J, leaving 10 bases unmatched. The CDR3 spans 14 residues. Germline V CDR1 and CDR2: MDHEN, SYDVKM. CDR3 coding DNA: TGTGCCGGAGACAGGGTCTTTCACACAGATACGCAGTATTTT. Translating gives CAGDRVFHTDTQYF.

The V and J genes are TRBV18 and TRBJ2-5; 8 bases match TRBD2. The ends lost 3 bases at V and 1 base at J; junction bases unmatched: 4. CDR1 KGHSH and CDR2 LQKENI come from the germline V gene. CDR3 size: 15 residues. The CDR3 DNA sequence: TGTGCCAGCTCACCTATAGCGGGGCTCCAAGAGACCCAGTACTTC. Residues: CASSPIAGLQETQYF.

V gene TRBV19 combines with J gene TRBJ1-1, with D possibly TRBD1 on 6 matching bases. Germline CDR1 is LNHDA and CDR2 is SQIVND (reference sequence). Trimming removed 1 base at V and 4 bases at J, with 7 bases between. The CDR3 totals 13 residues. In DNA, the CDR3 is TGTGCCAGTAGTATAGGGGGGCTCACTGAAGCTTTCTTT. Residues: CASSIGGLTEAFF.

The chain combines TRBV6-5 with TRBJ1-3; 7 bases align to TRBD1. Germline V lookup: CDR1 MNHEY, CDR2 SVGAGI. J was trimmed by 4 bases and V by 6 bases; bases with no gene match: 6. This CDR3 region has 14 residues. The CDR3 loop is CASRPPGQGNTIYF. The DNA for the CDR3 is TGTGCCAGCAGACCACCGGGACAGGGAAACACCATATATTTT.

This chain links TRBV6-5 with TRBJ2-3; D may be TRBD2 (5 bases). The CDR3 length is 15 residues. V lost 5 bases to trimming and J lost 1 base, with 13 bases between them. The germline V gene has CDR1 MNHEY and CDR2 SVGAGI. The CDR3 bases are TGTGCCAGCAGTCTGCCGGGTAGCGGCACAGATACGCAGTATTTT. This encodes CASSLPGSGTDTQYF.

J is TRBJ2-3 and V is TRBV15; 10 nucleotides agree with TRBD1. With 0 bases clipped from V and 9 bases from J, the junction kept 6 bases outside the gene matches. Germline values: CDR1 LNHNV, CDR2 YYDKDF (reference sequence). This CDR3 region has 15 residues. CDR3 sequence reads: CATSRETGQGFTQYF. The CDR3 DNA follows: TGTGCCACCAGCAGAGAAACGGGACAGGGGTTCACGCAGTATTTT.

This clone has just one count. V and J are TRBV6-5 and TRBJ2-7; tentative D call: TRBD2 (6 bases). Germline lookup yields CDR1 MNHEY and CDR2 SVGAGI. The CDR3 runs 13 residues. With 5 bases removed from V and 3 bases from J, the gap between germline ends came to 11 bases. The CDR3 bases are TGTGCCAGCAGTAGGGACTTACACTACGAGCAGTACTTC. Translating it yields CASSRDLHYEQYF.

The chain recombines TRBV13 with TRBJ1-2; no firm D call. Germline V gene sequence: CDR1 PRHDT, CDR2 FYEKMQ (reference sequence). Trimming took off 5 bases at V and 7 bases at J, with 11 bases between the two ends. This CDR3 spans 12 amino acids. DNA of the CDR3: TGTGCCAGCAGCCTGCACGGTGGTGGCTACACCTTC. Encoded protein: CASSLHGGGYTF.

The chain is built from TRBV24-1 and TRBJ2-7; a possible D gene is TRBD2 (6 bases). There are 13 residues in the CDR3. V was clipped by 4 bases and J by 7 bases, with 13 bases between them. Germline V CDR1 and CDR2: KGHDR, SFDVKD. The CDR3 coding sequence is TGTGCCACCAGTGACCGCGGGACGGGGGAGCAGTACTTC. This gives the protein CATSDRGTGEQYF.

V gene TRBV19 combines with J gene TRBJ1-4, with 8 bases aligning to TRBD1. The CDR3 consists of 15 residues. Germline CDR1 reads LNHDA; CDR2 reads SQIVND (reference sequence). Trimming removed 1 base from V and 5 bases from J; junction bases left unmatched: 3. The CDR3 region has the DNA TGTGCCAGTAGTATAGTGGACAGGGAGAATGAAAAACTGTTTTTT. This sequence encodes CASSIVDRENEKLFF. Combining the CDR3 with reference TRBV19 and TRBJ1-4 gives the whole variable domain DGGITQSPKYLFRKEGQNVTLSCEQNLNHDAMYWYRQDPGQGLRLIYYSQIVNDFQKGDIAEGYSVSREKKESFPLTVTSAQKNPTAFYLCASSIVDRENEKLFFGSGTQLSVL.

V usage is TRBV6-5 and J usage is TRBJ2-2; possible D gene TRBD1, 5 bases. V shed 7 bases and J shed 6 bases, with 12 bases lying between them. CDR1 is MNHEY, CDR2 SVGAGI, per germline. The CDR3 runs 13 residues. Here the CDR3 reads CASKGILSGELFF. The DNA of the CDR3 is TGTGCCAGCAAGGGGATCCTGTCCGGGGAGCTGTTTTTT.

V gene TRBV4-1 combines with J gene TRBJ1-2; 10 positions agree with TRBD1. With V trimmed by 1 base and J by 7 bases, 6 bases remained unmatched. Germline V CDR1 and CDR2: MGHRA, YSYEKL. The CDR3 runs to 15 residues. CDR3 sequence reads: CASSQVGTGEGGYTF. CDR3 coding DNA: TGCGCCAGCAGCCAAGTCGGGACAGGGGAAGGTGGCTACACCTTC.

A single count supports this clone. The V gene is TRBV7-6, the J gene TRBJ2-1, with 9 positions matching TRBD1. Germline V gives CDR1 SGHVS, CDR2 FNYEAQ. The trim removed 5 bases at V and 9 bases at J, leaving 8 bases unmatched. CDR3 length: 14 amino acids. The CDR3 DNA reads TGTGCCAGCAGCGCCTGGGACAGGGACGGTGAGCAGTTCTTC. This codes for CASSAWDRDGEQFF.

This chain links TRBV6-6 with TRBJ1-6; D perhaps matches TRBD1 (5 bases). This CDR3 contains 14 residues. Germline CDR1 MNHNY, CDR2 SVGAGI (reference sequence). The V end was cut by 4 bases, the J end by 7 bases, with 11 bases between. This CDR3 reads CASSSAGPNSPLHF. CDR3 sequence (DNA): TGTGCCAGCAGTTCCGCGGGACCCAATTCACCCCTCCACTTT.

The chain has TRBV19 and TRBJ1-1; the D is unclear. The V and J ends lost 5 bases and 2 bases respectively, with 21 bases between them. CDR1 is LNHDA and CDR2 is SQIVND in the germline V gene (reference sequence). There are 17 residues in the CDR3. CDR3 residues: CASSRENLAITNTEAFF. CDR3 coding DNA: TGTGCCAGTAGTCGGGAGAACCTAGCCATAACTAACACTGAAGCTTTCTTT.

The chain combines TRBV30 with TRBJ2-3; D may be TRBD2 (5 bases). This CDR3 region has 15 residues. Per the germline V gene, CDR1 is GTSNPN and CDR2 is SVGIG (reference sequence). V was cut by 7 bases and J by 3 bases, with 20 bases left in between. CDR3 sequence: CASTLASLVTDTQYF. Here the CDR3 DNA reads TGTGCCTCTACCCTGGCTAGCTTAGTAACAGATACGCAGTATTTT.

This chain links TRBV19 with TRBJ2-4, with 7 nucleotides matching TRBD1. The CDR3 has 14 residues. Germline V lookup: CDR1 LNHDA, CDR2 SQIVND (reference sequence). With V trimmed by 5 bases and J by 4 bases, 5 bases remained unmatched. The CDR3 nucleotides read TGTGCCAGTAGTCCCGGGACAGAGAAAAACATTCAGTACTTC. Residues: CASSPGTEKNIQYF.

As DNA, the CDR3 is TGTGCCAGCAGTTACTCGTTGCCAGGGGAGGGAAACACCATATATTTT. Amino acid sequence: CASSYSLPGEGNTIYF. The chain employs TRBV6-5 and TRBJ1-3; a possible D gene is TRBD1 (6 bases). Looked up from germline, CDR1 is MNHEY and CDR2 is SVGAGI. The V and J ends lost 0 bases and 4 bases respectively, with 13 bases between them. This CDR3 has 16 amino acids.

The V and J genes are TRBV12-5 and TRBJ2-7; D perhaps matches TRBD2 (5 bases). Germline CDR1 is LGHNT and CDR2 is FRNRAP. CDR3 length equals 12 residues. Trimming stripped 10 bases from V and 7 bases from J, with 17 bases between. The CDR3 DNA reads TGTGCTACGTCTCCGGGATTGGGTGAGCAGTACTTC. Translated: CATSPGLGEQYF.

Here the CDR3 reads CASSPDRGLSYEQYF. The CDR3 DNA sequence: TGCGCCAGCAGTCCTGACAGAGGATTATCCTACGAGCAGTACTTC. The V gene is TRBV5-1, the J gene TRBJ2-7; maybe TRBD1 (5 bases). The CDR3 runs to 15 residues. Trimming took off 5 bases at V and 1 base at J, with 16 bases between the two ends. The germline V gene has CDR1 SGHRS and CDR2 YFSETQ.

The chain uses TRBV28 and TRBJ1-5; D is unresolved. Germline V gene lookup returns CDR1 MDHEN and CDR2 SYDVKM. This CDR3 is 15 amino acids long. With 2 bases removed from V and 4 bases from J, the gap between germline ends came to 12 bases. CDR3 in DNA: TGTGCCAGCAGTTTAATGGTGACACTTAATCAGCCCCAGCATTTT. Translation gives CASSLMVTLNQPQHF.

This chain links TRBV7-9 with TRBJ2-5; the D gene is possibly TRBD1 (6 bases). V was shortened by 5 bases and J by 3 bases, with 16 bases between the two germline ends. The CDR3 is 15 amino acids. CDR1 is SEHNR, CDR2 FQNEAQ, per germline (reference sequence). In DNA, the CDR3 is TGTGCCAGCAGCCTTCAGGGGCGCGTAGAAGAGACCCAGTACTTC. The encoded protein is CASSLQGRVEETQYF.

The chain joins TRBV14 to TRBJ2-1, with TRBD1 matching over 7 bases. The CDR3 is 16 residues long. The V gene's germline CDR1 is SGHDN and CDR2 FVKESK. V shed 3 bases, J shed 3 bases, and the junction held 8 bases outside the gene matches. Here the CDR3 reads CASSQRQGYYYNEQFF. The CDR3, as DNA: TGTGCCAGCAGCCAGAGACAGGGATATTACTACAATGAGCAGTTCTTC.